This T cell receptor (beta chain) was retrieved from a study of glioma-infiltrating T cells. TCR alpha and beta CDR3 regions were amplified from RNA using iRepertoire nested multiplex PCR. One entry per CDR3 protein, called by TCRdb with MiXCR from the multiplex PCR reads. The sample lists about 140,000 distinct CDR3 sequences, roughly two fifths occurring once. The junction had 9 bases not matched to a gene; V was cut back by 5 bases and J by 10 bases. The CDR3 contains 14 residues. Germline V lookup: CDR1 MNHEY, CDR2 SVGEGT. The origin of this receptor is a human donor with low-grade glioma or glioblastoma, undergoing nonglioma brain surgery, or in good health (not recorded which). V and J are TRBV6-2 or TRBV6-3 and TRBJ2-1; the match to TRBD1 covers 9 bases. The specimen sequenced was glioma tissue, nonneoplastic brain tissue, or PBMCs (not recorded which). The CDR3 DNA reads TGTGCCAGCAGTAGCCGGGACAGGGTCTACGAGCAGTTCTTC. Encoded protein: CASSSRDRVYEQFF.